The sample holds many counts of the clone carrying this TCR beta chain. Antigen specificity is unknown. These data come from a study of T-cell reconstitution after alpha-beta-depleted transplantation in children. Findings and caveats of the study: Reportedly, roughly two months post-transplant, alpha-beta T cells arose from several hundred expanded graft clones. Among T cells one year after transplant, newly produced cells accounted for most counts and diversity.

Researchers prepared the TCRbeta library using unique molecular identifiers, the study reports. Each CDR3 protein is one row after TCRdb ran MiXCR on the PCR reads. The sample records about 110,000 distinct CDR3 sequences, approximately 6.4% being singletons. There are 17 residues in the CDR3. Germline assignment: CDR1 LGHNA and CDR2 YSLEER. V lost 0 bases, J lost 7 bases, and 18 bases lay in between. Material: PBMCs, mostly from graft donor cells, obtained 360 days after TCRalphabeta/CD19-depleted stem cell transplant. This clonotype was sampled from a male patient between 2 and 15 years old who had a stem cell transplant for acute lymphoblastic leukemia, so the T cells may come from the graft donor. The rearrangement uses TRBV4-3 and TRBJ1-4, with D tentatively TRBD1 (6 bases). The CDR3 DNA reads as TGCGCCAGCAGCCAAGACCCGAGGAGGACAGCAAGTGAAAAACTGTTTTTT. Translated, it gives CASSQDPRRTASEKLFF.